The 29 T cell receptor beta chains below were found in one sample sequenced in a study of blood T cell repertoires in COVID-19. Measured with immunoSEQ multiplex PCR; TCRdb has only the in-frame clones, and not every one. The sample consists of under 300,000 clones, 84% of them appearing once. The sequenced sample was peripheral blood. The receptor set was obtained from a middle-aged man with acute or convalescent COVID-19.

This rearrangement joins TRBV5-1 to TRBJ2-3, with TRBD2 matching over 16 bases. The length of the CDR3 is 16 residues. J was trimmed by 4 bases and V by 4 bases; bases with no gene match: 3. CDR1 is SGHRS, CDR2 YFSETQ, per germline. CDR3 loop: CASSPGTSGRADTQYF. For the CDR3, the DNA is TGCGCCAGCAGCCCCGGGACTAGCGGGAGGGCAGATACGCAGTATTTT.

The V gene is TRBV5-1, the J gene TRBJ2-3, with 9 bases fitting TRBD1. The CDR3 contains 16 residues. Germline V lookup: CDR1 SGHRS, CDR2 YFSETQ. V lost 5 bases and J lost 1; bases outside the gene matches: 8. Written as DNA, the CDR3 is TGCGCCAGCAGTTATCCTCACAGGGGGCGCACAGATACGCAGTATTTT. Translated, it gives CASSYPHRGRTDTQYF.

This clone is a singleton in its sample. Written as DNA, the CDR3 is TGTGCCAGCAGCGAGGGACAGGTGAAGAACACTGAAGCTTTCTTT. Translating gives CASSEGQVKNTEAFF. The genes are TRBV5-4 and TRBJ1-1, with 8 bases fitting TRBD1. The CDR3 totals 15 residues. V shed 4 bases, J shed 1 base, and the junction held 6 bases outside the gene matches. Germline V CDR1 and CDR2: SGHNT, YYREEE (reference sequence). The complete variable domain, with remaining parts taken from reference TRBV5-4 and TRBJ1-1, reads ETGVTQSPTHLIKTRGQQVTLRCSSQSGHNTVSWYQQALGQGPQFIFQYYREEENGRGNFPPRFSGLQFPNYSSELNVNALELDDSALYLCASSEGQVKNTEAFFGQGTRLTVV.

This sequence joins TRBV2 and TRBJ2-3; 10 bases line up with TRBD2. The germline CDR1 and CDR2 sequences are SNHLY and FYNNEI. V lost 5 bases, J lost 1 base, and 3 bases stayed unmatched. The CDR3 sequence is 15 residues long. The chain's CDR3 is CASSRLAGGTDTQYF. In DNA, the CDR3 is TGTGCCAGCAGTAGGCTAGCGGGGGGCACAGATACGCAGTATTTT.

The rearrangement joins TRBV18 to TRBJ1-5, with 7 nucleotides matching TRBD1. Per the germline V gene, CDR1 is KGHSH and CDR2 is LQKENI. The CDR3 is 15 amino acids. The ends lost 1 base at V and 4 bases at J; junction bases unmatched: 4. The CDR3 DNA reads as TGTGCCAGCTCACCACGACGGGACAGTAATCAGCCCCAGCATTTT. Translating gives CASSPRRDSNQPQHF.

This sequence joins TRBV2 and TRBJ1-5, with TRBD1 matching 7 bases. This CDR3 is 16 amino acids long. J was trimmed by 0 bases and V by 6 bases; bases with no gene match: 8. Germline CDR1 and CDR2: SNHLY and FYNNEI. The CDR3 sequence is CASREGQFYSNQPQHF. CDR3 sequence (DNA): TGTGCCAGCAGGGAGGGACAGTTTTATAGCAATCAGCCCCAGCATTTT.

This clone was detected only a few times. This sequence joins TRBV2 and TRBJ2-5, with D perhaps matching TRBD1 (5 bases). V was shortened by 8 bases and J by 7 bases, with 14 bases between the two germline ends. CDR1 and CDR2 (germline): SNHLY, FYNNEI. The CDR3 runs 12 residues. This chain's CDR3 is CASGGRDVTQYF. In DNA, the CDR3 is TGTGCCAGCGGTGGCAGGGATGTGACCCAGTACTTC.

The rearrangement links TRBV7-8 to TRBJ1-3; D is possibly TRBD1 (5 bases). Looked up from germline, CDR1 is SGHVS and CDR2 is FQNEAQ. The CDR3 spans 16 residues. The ends were cut back, 5 bases at V and 0 bases at J, with 14 bases in the middle. In DNA, the CDR3 is TGTGCCAGCAGCCGAAGGGGAATCAACTCTGGAAACACCATATATTTT. Its translation: CASSRRGINSGNTIYF.

The J gene is TRBJ2-7, the V gene TRBV19; 8 bases agree with TRBD1. The CDR3 totals 17 residues. Trimming took 3 bases from V and 5 from J; bases not matched to a gene: 15. In germline, CDR1 is LNHDA, CDR2 SQIVND (reference sequence). The CDR3 spells CASSIRRGRFLEDEQYF. The CDR3 region has the DNA TGTGCCAGTAGTATTCGCAGGGGGCGCTTCCTGGAGGACGAGCAGTACTTC.

This chain connects TRBV10-1 to TRBJ2-2, with D tentatively TRBD2 (6 bases). With 6 bases removed from V and 6 bases from J, the gap between germline ends came to 11 bases. Germline CDR1 WNHNN, CDR2 SYGVQD (reference sequence). The CDR3 runs 13 residues. The CDR3 sequence is CASSTGVPGELFF. The CDR3 DNA reads as TGCGCCAGCAGCACGGGGGTACCCGGGGAGCTGTTTTTT.

V and J are TRBV27 and TRBJ1-3; D may be TRBD1 (6 bases). V was clipped by 6 bases and J by 4 bases, with 16 bases between them. From germline, CDR1 is MNHEY and CDR2 SMNVEV (reference sequence). This CDR3 region has 15 residues. Here the CDR3 reads CASSKQGTGGNTIYF. The DNA for the CDR3 is TGTGCCAGCAGCAAGCAGGGGACGGGAGGAAACACCATATATTTT.

This rearrangement joins TRBV5-4 to TRBJ2-1, with 13 nucleotides matching TRBD2. The V and J ends lost 1 base and 5 bases, in that order; junction bases with no gene match: 9. Germline CDR1 and CDR2: SGHNT and YYREEE (reference sequence). This CDR3 comprises 18 residues. CDR3 sequence: CASSLRALTSGRDNEQFF. CDR3 DNA sequence: TGTGCCAGCAGCTTGCGGGCCTTAACTAGCGGGAGGGACAATGAGCAGTTCTTC. The full variable domain, with the rest looked up from reference TRBV5-4 and TRBJ2-1, is ETGVTQSPTHLIKTRGQQVTLRCSSQSGHNTVSWYQQALGQGPQFIFQYYREEENGRGNFPPRFSGLQFPNYSSELNVNALELDDSALYLCASSLRALTSGRDNEQFFGPGTRLTVL.

DNA for the CDR3: TGTGCCAGCAGCCAAGATGTGGGCGGGACGAACACCGGGGAGCTGTTTTTT. It yields the protein CASSQDVGGTNTGELFF. This chain links TRBV4-2 with TRBJ2-2; TRBD2 might be the D (6 bases). Between the trimmed V and J ends, which lost 0 bases and 0 bases, there was a span of 11 bases. CDR3 size: 17 residues. Germline V gives CDR1 LGHNA, CDR2 YNFKEQ.

The chain combines TRBV7-2 with TRBJ2-3; 9 bases fit TRBD1. The CDR3 length is 13 residues. Germline-derived CDR1 and CDR2 are SGHTA and FQGNSA. V trimming: 3 bases; J trimming: 9 bases; junction bases outside the gene matches: 4. The CDR3 nucleotides are TGTGCCAGCAGCTTGGACAGGGGTAGGACGCAGTATTTT. It specifies CASSLDRGRTQYF.

The V and J genes are TRBV5-1 and TRBJ2-5, with 9 positions matching TRBD2. V lost 4 bases, J lost 10 bases, and 14 bases stayed unmatched. The CDR3 contains 15 residues. In germline, CDR1 is SGHRS, CDR2 YFSETQ. The CDR3 nucleotides are TGCGCCAGCAGCCCCACACTAGCGGGCTCCGAAATCCAGTACTTC. Protein: CASSPTLAGSEIQYF.

CDR3 sequence reads: CASSLGGGRRGTIYF. The CDR3 DNA sequence: TGTGCCAGCAGCTTAGGGGGTGGACGGCGGGGCACCATATATTTT. The chain links TRBV7-6 to TRBJ1-3; D is ambiguous. The V gene lost 1 base and the J gene lost 9 bases, with 16 bases spanning the gap. Per germline, CDR1 SGHVS and CDR2 FNYEAQ. This CDR3 is 15 amino acids long.

A word on this clone: The junction does not match germline at one end; this may be a read error. The J gene is TRBJ1-2, the V gene TRBV7-9; a possible D gene is TRBD1 (6 bases). Germline assignment: CDR1 SEHNR and CDR2 FQNEAQ (reference sequence). The CDR3 has 13 residues. The CDR3 DNA reads as TGTGCCAGCAGCGAAACAGGGAACTTTGGCTACACCTTC. It codes for CASSETGNFGYTF.

The rearrangement joins TRBV6-1 to TRBJ2-7; D is undetermined. This CDR3 is 12 amino acids long. The V and J ends lost 3 bases and 4 bases respectively, with 7 bases between them. The germline CDR1 and CDR2 sequences are MNHNS and SASEGT. The CDR3 sequence: CASSDNTYEQYF. In nucleotides, the CDR3 is TGTGCCAGCAGTGACAACACATACGAGCAGTACTTC.

The rearrangement joins TRBV7-3 to TRBJ2-7; weak D call: TRBD1 (6 bases). The CDR3 loop spans 14 amino acids. The ends were cut back, 3 bases at V and 0 bases at J, with 9 bases in the middle. Germline V gene sequence: CDR1 SGHTA, CDR2 FQGTGA. CDR3 amino acids: CASSFQGYSYEQYF. The CDR3 DNA follows: TGTGCCAGCAGCTTCCAGGGGTACTCCTACGAGCAGTACTTC.

The gene calls are TRBV7-9 and TRBJ2-1; D is perhaps TRBD1 (5 bases). V was pared by 5 bases and J by 8 bases, with 16 bases between. The germline gives CDR1 SEHNR, CDR2 FQNEAQ (reference sequence). The CDR3 totals 14 residues. CDR3 loop: CASSPQVPQDEQFF. The CDR3 DNA is TGTGCCAGCAGCCCACAGGTTCCGCAAGATGAGCAGTTCTTC.

The chain combines TRBV10-2 with TRBJ2-5; D is possibly TRBD1 (5 bases). Trimming removed 0 bases at V and 13 bases at J, with 12 bases between. Germline CDR1 and CDR2: WSHSY and SAAADI. CDR3 length: 12 amino acids. CDR3 in amino acids: CASSESKGPLYF. Here the CDR3 DNA reads TGCGCCAGCAGTGAGTCGAAGGGGCCACTGTACTTC.

The chain combines TRBV19 with TRBJ2-2; D perhaps matches TRBD2 (6 bases). The germline V gene encodes CDR1 LNHDA and CDR2 SQIVND (reference sequence). This CDR3 contains 13 residues. Trimming shortened V by 3 bases and J by 4 bases, and 6 bases separated the two germline ends. Here the CDR3 DNA reads TGTGCCAGTAGTATGGAGGGCACCGGGGAGCTGTTTTTT. Its translation: CASSMEGTGELFF.

This chain uses TRBV6-2 or TRBV6-3 with TRBJ2-1; D may be TRBD1 (6 bases). CDR1 is MNHEY and CDR2 is SVGEGT in the germline V gene. The CDR3 sequence is 16 residues long. The germline V and J ends were trimmed by 5 bases and 0 bases, with 14 bases remaining between them. The DNA of the CDR3 is TGTGCCAGCAGTACCTTCCGGGACAACTCCTACAATGAGCAGTTCTTC. It codes for CASSTFRDNSYNEQFF.

This sequence joins TRBV12-3 or TRBV12-4 and TRBJ1-1; D not certain. Trimming took 3 bases from V and 0 from J, leaving 5 bases between them. The CDR3 has 13 residues. The CDR3 spells CASSFSVNTEAFF. DNA of the CDR3: TGTGCCAGCAGTTTCTCCGTGAACACTGAAGCTTTCTTT.

This chain uses TRBV10-2 with TRBJ2-7; weak D call: TRBD1 (5 bases). There are 15 residues in the CDR3. CDR1 and CDR2 from the germline V gene are WSHSY and SAAADI. Trimming cost V 5 bases and J 2 bases, with 16 bases left between them. CDR3 nucleotides: TGCGCCAGCAGTTACCTACTTAGGGGCACCTACGAGCAGTACTTC. Translating gives CASSYLLRGTYEQYF.

The chain couples TRBV7-9 to TRBJ2-7; 15 positions agree with TRBD2. CDR3 size: 15 residues. J was trimmed by 6 bases and V by 3 bases; bases with no gene match: 3. The germline V gene has CDR1 SEHNR and CDR2 FQNEAQ (reference sequence). CDR3 nucleotide sequence: TGTGCCAGCAGCTTCCCGGGACTAGCGGGAGGCGAGCAGTACTTC. Protein product: CASSFPGLAGGEQYF.

The CDR3 sequence is CSVEVEYQYNEQFF. CDR3 in DNA: TGCAGCGTAGAGGTCGAGTACCAGTACAATGAGCAGTTCTTC. The J gene is TRBJ2-1, the V gene TRBV29-1; D is unclear. The CDR3 spans 14 residues. Germline CDR1 SQVTM, CDR2 ANQGSEA. The V end lost 6 bases, the J end lost 4 bases, and 16 bases lay between the germline ends.

Points on this clone: This specimen includes other DNA sequences encoding the same CDR3. The chain couples TRBV30 to TRBJ2-5, with 7 bases lining up with TRBD2. Germline V lookup: CDR1 GTSNPN, CDR2 SVGIG (reference sequence). There are 12 residues in the CDR3. J lost 5 bases, V lost 0 bases, and 0 bases had no gene match. The CDR3 protein is CAWSVGGETQYF. CDR3 DNA sequence: TGTGCCTGGAGTGTGGGGGGGGAGACCCAGTACTTC.

The V gene is TRBV9, the J gene TRBJ2-6; possible D gene TRBD1, 6 bases. The CDR3 loop spans 18 amino acids. CDR1 is SGDLS, CDR2 YYNGEE, per germline. V was cut by 2 bases and J by 0 bases, with 15 bases left in between. CDR3 region: CASSVPGHLSSGANVLTF. Here the CDR3 DNA reads TGTGCCAGCAGCGTTCCGGGACACTTAAGCTCTGGGGCCAACGTCCTGACTTTC.